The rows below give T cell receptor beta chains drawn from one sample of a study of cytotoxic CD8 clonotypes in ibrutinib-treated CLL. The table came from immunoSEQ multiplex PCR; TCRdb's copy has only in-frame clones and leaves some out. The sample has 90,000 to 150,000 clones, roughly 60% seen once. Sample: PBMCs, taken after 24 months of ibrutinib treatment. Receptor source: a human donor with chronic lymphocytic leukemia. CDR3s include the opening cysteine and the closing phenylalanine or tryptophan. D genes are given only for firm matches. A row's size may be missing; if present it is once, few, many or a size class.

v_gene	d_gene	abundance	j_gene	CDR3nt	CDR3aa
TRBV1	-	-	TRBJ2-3	TGCACCAGCAGCCGAGACCGGGACCCCCGCACAGATACGCAGTATTTT	CTSSRDRDPRTDTQYF
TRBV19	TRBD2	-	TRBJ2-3	TGTGCCAGTAGTAATAGCGGGGGGGCGCAGCATACGCAGTATTTT	CASSNSGGAQHTQYF
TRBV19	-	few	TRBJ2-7	TGTGCCAGCCGGGACGGAGTTTACGAGCAGTACTTC	CASRDGVYEQYF
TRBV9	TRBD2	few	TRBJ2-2	TGTGCCAGCAGCGCCGGGACTACCGACACCGGGGAGCTGTTTTTT	CASSAGTTDTGELFF
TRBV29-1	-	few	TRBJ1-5	TGCAGCGTAGCCACAGGGAAGAATCAGCCCCAGCATTTT	CSVATGKNQPQHF
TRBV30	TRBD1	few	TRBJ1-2	TGTGCCTGGAGTCACGGACAGGGGGGAAGCTATGGCTACACCTTC	CAWSHGQGGSYGYTF
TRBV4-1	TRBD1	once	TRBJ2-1	TGCGCCAGCAGCCAATTACAGGGGCGAGAGCAGTTCTTC	CASSQLQGREQFF
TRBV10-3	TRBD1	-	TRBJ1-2	TGTGCCATCAGTGACGGGGGGACAGGGGGCTTCTATGGCTACACCTTC	CAISDGGTGGFYGYTF
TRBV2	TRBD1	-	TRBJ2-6	TGTGCCAGCATGGGCAGGGGGCCCTCTGGGGCCAACGTCCTGACTTTC	CASMGRGPSGANVLTF
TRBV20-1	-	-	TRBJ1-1	TGCAGTGCCCCTAGCGGGACTGAAGCTTTCTTT	CSAPSGTEAFF
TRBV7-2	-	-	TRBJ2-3	TGTGCCAGCAACTTAGGTGGTAGCGACTATACGCAGTATTTT	CASNLGGSDYTQYF
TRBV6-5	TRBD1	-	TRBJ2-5	TGTGCCAGCAGTTACTCGGTCGGTACAGGGGGGGAGACCCAGTACTTC	CASSYSVGTGGETQYF
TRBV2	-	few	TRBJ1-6	TGTGCCAGCAGTGAAGCGCGGGGGAGCTCACCCCTCCACTTT	CASSEARGSSPLHF
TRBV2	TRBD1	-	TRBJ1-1	TGTGCCAGCAGGGGACAGGGGGCAGGGTCAGGTGGGACTGAAGCTTTCTTT	CASRGQGAGSGGTEAFF
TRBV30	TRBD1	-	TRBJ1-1	TGTGCCTGGAACGCGGGACAGGGGAACACTGAAGCTTTCTTT	CAWNAGQGNTEAFF
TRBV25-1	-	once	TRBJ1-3	TGTGCCAGCAGTGTGGTTGGTGGAAACACCATATATTTT	CASSVVGGNTIYF
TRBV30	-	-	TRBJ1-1	TGTGCCTGGAGCCCTCAGGCGAGCACTGAAGCTTTCTTT	CAWSPQASTEAFF
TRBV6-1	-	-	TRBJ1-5	TGTGCCAGCAGTGCAAACCCTGGGCCCCAGCATTTT	CASSANPGPQHF
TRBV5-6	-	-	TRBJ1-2	TGTGCCAGCAGCTTGGTAGGCAGTGGAGGCTACACCTTC	CASSLVGSGGYTF
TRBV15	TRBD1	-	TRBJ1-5	TGTGCCACCAGCAGAGGAGGTCAGGGGGCTGGCAATCAGCCCCAGCATTTT	CATSRGGQGAGNQPQHF
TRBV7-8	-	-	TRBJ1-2	TGTGCCAGCAGCTTAGCGAGACCGGCGGGCTATGGCTACACCTTC	CASSLARPAGYGYTF
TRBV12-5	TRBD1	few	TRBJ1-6	TGTGCTAGTGGTACCGGGACAGGGGGCACCGGGGGGTCACCCCTCCACTTT	CASGTGTGGTGGSPLHF
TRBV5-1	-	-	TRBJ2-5	TGCGCCAGCAGCTCTGGAGGGGGGGAGACCCAGTACTTC	CASSSGGGETQYF
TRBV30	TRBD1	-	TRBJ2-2	TGTGCCTGGAGTGTAACCGGGACAGTGATCACCGGGGAGCTGTTTTTT	CAWSVTGTVITGELFF
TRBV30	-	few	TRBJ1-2	TGTGCCTGGAGTGTTCCAGGGTATGGCTACACCTTC	CAWSVPGYGYTF
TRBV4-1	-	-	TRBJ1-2	TGCGCCAGCAGTCCTGCCCCAGGGCAAGTAAGCTATGGCTACACCTTC	CASSPAPGQVSYGYTF
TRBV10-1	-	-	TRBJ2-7	TGCGCCAGCAGACAGGGGGGGGAGCAGTACTTC	CASRQGGEQYF
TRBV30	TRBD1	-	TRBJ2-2	TGTGCCTGGAGCCCCAGAGGCCAGGGGGCGCTTAAGGGGGAGCTGTTTTTT	CAWSPRGQGALKGELFF
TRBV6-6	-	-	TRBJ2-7	TGTGCCAGCAGTTACTCGAACGGTAACGAGCAGTACTTC	CASSYSNGNEQYF
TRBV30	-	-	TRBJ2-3	TGTGCCTGGAGTCTGCACCGCCCCGGATCCACCGACACGCAGTATTTT	CAWSLHRPGSTDTQYF
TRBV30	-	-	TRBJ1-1	TGTGCCTGGAGTCCAACCTGGGGCAGGGAGGGTACTGAAGCTTTCTTT	CAWSPTWGREGTEAFF
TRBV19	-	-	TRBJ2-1	TGTGCCAGTACTCGGCAGGGGAGTCGGAATGAGCAGTTCTTC	CASTRQGSRNEQFF
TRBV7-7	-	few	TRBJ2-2	TGTGCCAGCAGCTCTAGGGGAGCTGGCGGGGAGCTGTTTTTT	CASSSRGAGGELFF
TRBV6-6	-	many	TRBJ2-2	TGTGGTTCTGATGGAGCGAACACCGGGGAGCTGTTTTTT	CGSDGANTGELFF
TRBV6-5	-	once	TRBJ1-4	TGTGCCAGCAGTTACTCGTACGCAAGTGAAAAACTGTTTTTT	CASSYSYASEKLFF
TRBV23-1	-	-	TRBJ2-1	TGCGCCAGCAGTCGGAGGGTTAAGGACGGCAATGAGCAGTTCTTC	CASSRRVKDGNEQFF
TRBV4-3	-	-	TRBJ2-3	TGCGCCAGCAGCCAAGAAGGGGCTAGCACAGATACGCAGTATTTT	CASSQEGASTDTQYF
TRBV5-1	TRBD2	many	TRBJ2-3	TGCGCCAGCAGCTACTATAGCGGGGGCACAGATACGCAGTATTTT	CASSYYSGGTDTQYF
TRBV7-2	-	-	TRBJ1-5	TGTGCCAGCAGCTTAACAGATAATCAGCCCCAGCATTTT	CASSLTDNQPQHF
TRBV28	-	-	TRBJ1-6	TGTGCCAGCACCTGGGGTCGAGGTAATTCACCCCTCCACTTT	CASTWGRGNSPLHF
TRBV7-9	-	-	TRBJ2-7	TGTGCCAGCAGCTTAGCCGAGGGTTTGGGCTACGAGCAGTACTTC	CASSLAEGLGYEQYF
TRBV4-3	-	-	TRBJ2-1	TGCGCCAGCAGCCAATCCTATGGGGGGTACGATGAGCAGTTCTTC	CASSQSYGGYDEQFF
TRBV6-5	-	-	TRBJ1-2	TGTGCCAGCAGCGGGGGGTCCCCCTCTAACTATGGCTACACCTTC	CASSGGSPSNYGYTF
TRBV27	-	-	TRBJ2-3	TGTGCCAGCAGTTTGGACCGCGGGGATACGCAGTATTTT	CASSLDRGDTQYF
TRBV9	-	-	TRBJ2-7	TGTGCCAGCAGCTCCGGTGCAGGACCCCACGAGCAGTACTTC	CASSSGAGPHEQYF
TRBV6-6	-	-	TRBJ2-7	TGTGCCAGCAGTGCCGGGACACGGGACTACGAGCAGTACTTC	CASSAGTRDYEQYF
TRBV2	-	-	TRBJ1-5	TGTGCCAGCAACCAACAGGGAAGCAATCAGCCCCAGCATTTT	CASNQQGSNQPQHF
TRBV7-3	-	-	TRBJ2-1	TGTGCCAGCAGCTTACGAGGGCAGAGCTCCTACAATGAGCAGTTCTTC	CASSLRGQSSYNEQFF
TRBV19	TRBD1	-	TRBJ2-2	TGTGCCAGCTACGGAGGGACAGGGCGGACCGGGGAGCTGTTTTTT	CASYGGTGRTGELFF
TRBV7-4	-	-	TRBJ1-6	TGTGCCAGCAGCTTACATGGGTGGCGGGAACCTTCTAAAGGGTCCTATAATTCACCCCTCCACTTT	CASSLHGWREPSKGSYNSPLHF
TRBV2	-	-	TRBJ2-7	TGTGCCAGCAGTACCACAGGGCGCGAGCAGTACTTC	CASSTTGREQYF
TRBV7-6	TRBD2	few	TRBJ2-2	TGTGCCAGCAGCTCCCCGGGACTAGCGGGGTTTACCGGGGAGCTGTTTTTT	CASSSPGLAGFTGELFF
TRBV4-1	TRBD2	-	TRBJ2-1	TGCGCCAGCAGCCAAGAGTGGGGACTAGCGGGGATGGAGTTCTTC	CASSQEWGLAGMEFF
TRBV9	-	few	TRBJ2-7	TGTGCCAGCAGCGTAGATCTGGGACCCGGGGAGGAGCAGTACTTC	CASSVDLGPGEEQYF
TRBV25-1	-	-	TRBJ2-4	TGTGCCAGCAGTGATGACCTGAAAAACATTCAGTACTTC	CASSDDLKNIQYF
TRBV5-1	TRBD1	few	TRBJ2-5	TGCGCCAGCAGCGGGGGACAGGGAAAAGAGACCCAGTACTTC	CASSGGQGKETQYF
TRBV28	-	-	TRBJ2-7	TGTGCCAGCACTCCTGTAAGGGGGGCACACGAGCAGTACTTC	CASTPVRGAHEQYF
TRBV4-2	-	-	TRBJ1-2	TGTGCCAGCAGCCAAGGGGACATTAACTATGGCTACACCTTC	CASSQGDINYGYTF
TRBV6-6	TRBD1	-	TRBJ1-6	TGTGCCAGCAGTCGGGGGGACAGCTTCTATAATTCACCCCTCCACTTT	CASSRGDSFYNSPLHF